This TCR beta chain comes out of a study of T cell responses to AZD1222 COVID-19 vaccine. Here immunoSEQ multiplex PCR was the method, and the copy in TCRdb shows in-frame clones only, minus some. The sample lists under 100,000 clones; roughly 90% were seen once. Only a few counts were recorded for this clone. Germline V gene sequence: CDR1 MNHEY, CDR2 SVGAGI. V was cut by 6 bases and J by 3 bases, with 6 bases left in between. CDR3 length: 12 amino acids. The clonotype was recovered from an adult in good health. The sample consisted of peripheral blood, taken on day 0 of AZD1222 vaccination. This sequence joins TRBV6-5 and TRBJ1-3; D ambiguous. CDR3 sequence reads: CASRAVGNTIYF. In DNA, the CDR3 is TGTGCCAGCAGGGCGGTTGGAAACACCATATATTTT.